These T cell receptor beta chains were read from a single sample in a study of T cells after yellow fever vaccination. TCRdb itself ran the 5' RACE reads through MiXCR, one entry per CDR3 protein. The sample lists around 590,000 distinct CDR3 sequences; 9% to 15% were seen once. This material consisted of PBMCs, taken on the day of the yellow fever booster vaccination. The receptor set was obtained from a man aged 25-45 years who received the YFV17D yellow fever vaccine. CDR3s leave out the opening cysteine and the closing phenylalanine or tryptophan.

j_call v_call cdr3_aa
TRBJ2-3 TRBV5-1 ASSLDRTDVVDTQY
TRBJ2-5 TRBV12-3/TRBV12-4 ASSPANQETQY
TRBJ2-7 TRBV15 ATARGTTTNEQY
TRBJ1-5 TRBV6-1 ASSEGDANQPQH
TRBJ2-2 TRBV12-3/TRBV12-4 ASPGTGGTGELF
TRBJ2-3 TRBV20-1 SAHPSTDTQY
TRBJ2-5 TRBV18 ASSPETRTRKRQETQY
TRBJ2-3 TRBV29-1 SVEGVGTSGRASTDTQY
TRBJ1-1 TRBV18 ASSNLPMNTEAF
TRBJ1-2 TRBV7-2 ASSPSPTGNYGYT
TRBJ2-3 TRBV5-6 ASSNLGTSGSGEDTQY
TRBJ1-3 TRBV5-1 ASSRDRPSGNTIY
TRBJ1-2 TRBV6-2/TRBV6-3 ASSYNGISEGYT
TRBJ1-1 TRBV5-1 ASSLNRGDTEAF
TRBJ2-4 TRBV7-2 ASSLDGGSGNIQY
TRBJ2-1 TRBV11-2 ASSSLLGQGVGSYNEQF
TRBJ2-1 TRBV15 ATSPRDSLYNEQF
TRBJ1-5 TRBV2 ASSGHKYSNQPQH
TRBJ2-1 TRBV20-1 SATREGAAYEQF
TRBJ2-2 TRBV28 ASRGLQGTGELF
TRBJ1-4 TRBV12-3/TRBV12-4 ASSYEGEKLF
TRBJ1-4 TRBV7-2 ASSLGLLEKLF
TRBJ2-3 TRBV7-2 ASSPGQWRTDTQY
TRBJ2-1 TRBV29-1 SIRDSRIVSSSYNEQF
TRBJ2-5 TRBV6-1 ASSQLYSGRQETQY
TRBJ2-4 TRBV7-2 ASSLRFTGGSENIQY
TRBJ2-2 TRBV19 ASSIGDRRMNTGELF
TRBJ2-1 TRBV5-1 ASIASGRGNEQF
TRBJ1-3 TRBV10-3 ASSGQPSGNTIY
TRBJ2-4 TRBV11-2 ASSYLTEAKNIQY
TRBJ2-1 TRBV7-2 ASSSGFGGVSYNEQF
TRBJ2-7 TRBV29-1 SGTDRYEQY
TRBJ2-3 TRBV6-1 ASSPGLAGGRDTQY
TRBJ1-2 TRBV12-3/TRBV12-4 ASSKGGYT
TRBJ2-7 TRBV27 ASSLSRLYEQY
TRBJ1-4 TRBV6-5 ASSYSGGSEKLF
TRBJ2-2 TRBV2 ASRSRSLGGELF
TRBJ1-3 TRBV29-1 SVDLTGTGNTIY
TRBJ2-1 TRBV6-2/TRBV6-3 ASSLISGRGYNEQF
TRBJ1-1 TRBV20-1 SARSLTGVNTEAF
TRBJ2-5 TRBV24-1 ATSDRTAQHQETQY
TRBJ2-1 TRBV29-1 SVGLAGGPNEQF
TRBJ2-3 TRBV20-1 SARDPYVGPDTQY
TRBJ1-1 TRBV6-1 ASSTRLGSSEAF
TRBJ2-7 TRBV12-3/TRBV12-4 ASSLLDEQY
TRBJ2-1 TRBV20-1 SAQAGYNEQF
TRBJ1-1 TRBV29-1 SEGAPGNEAF
TRBJ2-2 TRBV7-2 ASSLRTGNTGELF
TRBJ2-2 TRBV5-1 ASSPLAGVRPGELF
TRBJ2-3 TRBV5-1 ASSSLASGSTDTQY